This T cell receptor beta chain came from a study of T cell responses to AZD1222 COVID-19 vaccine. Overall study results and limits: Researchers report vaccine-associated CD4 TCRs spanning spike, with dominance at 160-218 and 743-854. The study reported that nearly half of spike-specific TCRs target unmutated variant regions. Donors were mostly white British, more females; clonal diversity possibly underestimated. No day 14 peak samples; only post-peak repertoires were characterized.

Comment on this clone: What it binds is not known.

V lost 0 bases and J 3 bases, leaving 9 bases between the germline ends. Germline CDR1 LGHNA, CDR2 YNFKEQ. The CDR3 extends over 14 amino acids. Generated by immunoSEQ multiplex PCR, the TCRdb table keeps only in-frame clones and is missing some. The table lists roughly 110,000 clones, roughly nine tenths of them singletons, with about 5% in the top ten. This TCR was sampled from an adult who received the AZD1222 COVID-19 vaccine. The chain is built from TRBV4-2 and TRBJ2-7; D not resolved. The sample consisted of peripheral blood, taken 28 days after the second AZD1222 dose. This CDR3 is CASSQENRLYEQYF. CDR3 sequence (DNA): TGTGCCAGCAGCCAAGAAAACAGACTCTACGAGCAGTACTTC.